The next 23 T cell receptor beta chains were all read from a single sample in a study of Tregs in tolerant kidney transplant recipients. Recipients received nonmyeloablative bone marrow transplants from related graft donors, with transient mixed chimerism. Sequencing was performed with immunoSEQ multiplex PCR; in TCRdb, only in-frame clones are kept and a portion is missing. This sample lists fewer than 7,000 clones; its ten largest clones have around 6%. Sample: CD4+ T cells from blood (PBMCs), taken 6 months after the transplant. These receptors all stem from a human patient who received a combined kidney and bone marrow transplant. The T cells may come from the graft donor.

On this clone: Read sequence stops 3 residues before the CDR3 end, and the germline J gene provides the missing end. V is TRBV6-2 or TRBV6-3 and J is TRBJ1-2; a weak D match, TRBD1 (6 bases). This CDR3 contains 16 residues. Germline V gene sequence: CDR1 MNHEY, CDR2 SVGEGT. The ends were cut back, 2 bases at V and 1 base at J, with 14 bases in the middle. CDR3 sequence: CASSYGPAGDNYGYTF. Incomplete CDR3 DNA: TGTGCCAGCAGTTACGGTCCGGCAGGGGATAACTATGGC.

As for this clone: The CDR3 goes on 3 residues after the read ends, and that part is filled in from the germline J gene. This chain connects TRBV20-1 to TRBJ2-4; D possibly uses TRBD1 or TRBD2 (6 bases each). V was clipped by 0 bases and J by 7 bases, with 13 bases between them. The germline V gene has CDR1 DFQATT and CDR2 SNEGSKA (reference sequence). CDR3 size: 14 residues. The chain's CDR3 is CSARDSTGRNIQYF. The part of the CDR3 DNA that was read is TGCAGTGCTAGAGATTCAACAGGGAGGAACATT.

As concerns this clone: The read ends 3 residues shy of where the CDR3 ends; the end is completed using the germline J gene. V gene TRBV7-9 combines with J gene TRBJ1-4; 8 bases align to TRBD1. The CDR3 is made up of 15 amino acids. With V trimmed by 2 bases and J by 4 bases, 3 bases remained unmatched. The germline CDR1 and CDR2 sequences are SEHNR and FQNEAQ (reference sequence). CDR3 loop: CASSLRTGFNEKLFF. Partial CDR3 DNA: TGTGCCAGCAGCTTACGGACAGGGTTTAATGAAAAA. Using reference TRBV7-9 and TRBJ1-4 for the parts outside the CDR3, the full variable domain is DTGVSQNPRHKITKRGQNVTFRCDPISEHNRLYWYRQTLGQGPEFLTYFQNEAQLEKSRLLSDRFSAERPKGSFSTLEIQRTEQGDSAMYLCASSLRTGFNEKLFFGSGTQLSVL.

As concerns this clone: The read ends 3 residues shy of where the CDR3 ends; the end is completed using the germline J gene. The rearrangement joins TRBV2 to TRBJ1-4; no clear D. The V and J ends lost 0 bases and 4 bases respectively, with 3 bases between them. This CDR3 has 13 residues. The germline V gene encodes CDR1 SNHLY and CDR2 FYNNEI. CDR3 DNA, as far as it was read: TGTGCCAGCAGTGAAGCCCTTAATGAAAAA. Translated: CASSEALNEK. From start to end, the CDR3 is CASSEALNEKLFF.

The sequenced CDR3 bases are TGTGCCAGTAGTATAGGGCTAGCTAGCGACGAG. It encodes CASSIGLASDE. The entire CDR3 protein reads CASSIGLASDEQYF. V is TRBV19 and J is TRBJ2-7; possible D gene TRBD2, 6 bases. The read ends 3 residues early relative to the CDR3; the germline J gene fills the gap. Germline CDR1 and CDR2: LNHDA and SQIVND (reference sequence). V was trimmed by 1 base and J by 5 bases, leaving 12 bases between them. The CDR3 spans 14 residues.

Of note for this clone: The CDR3 end is not reached by the read, which stops 3 residues before it; the germline J gene fills it in. The chain couples TRBV30 to TRBJ1-5; the match to TRBD1 covers 7 bases. The CDR3 runs to 14 residues. The germline V gene encodes CDR1 GTSNPN and CDR2 SVGIG (reference sequence). With V trimmed by 3 bases and J by 4 bases, 6 bases remained unmatched. Partial CDR3 DNA: TGTGCCTGGAGCCGGGACAGAGGGAATCAGCCC. This sequence encodes CAWSRDRGNQP. The whole CDR3 protein reads CAWSRDRGNQPQHF.

A remark on this clone: The read falls 3 residues short of the CDR3 end, and the missing part is taken from the germline J gene. The V and J genes are TRBV20-1 and TRBJ1-6, with 7 positions matching TRBD1. Germline CDR1 and CDR2: DFQATT and SNEGSKA (reference sequence). This CDR3 has 19 residues. V was pared by 0 bases and J by 9 bases, with 20 bases of the junction left unmatched. CDR3 bases read: TGCAGTGCTAGAGACTCACAACGGACAGGATATCTCGGTGGTTCACCC. It codes for CSARDSQRTGYLGGSP. The whole CDR3 sequence reads CSARDSQRTGYLGGSPLHF.

Comments on this clone: The sequenced fragment ends 3 residues before the CDR3 boundary, so the rest is inferred from the germline J gene. The chain recombines TRBV11-3 with TRBJ2-1, with 7 bases lining up with TRBD1. V shed 5 bases, J shed 7 bases, and the junction held 11 bases outside the gene matches. This CDR3 contains 15 residues. Germline assignment: CDR1 SGHNT and CDR2 YENEEA. CDR3 DNA, as far as it was read: TGTGCCAGCAGCAAAGAGGCGACAGGGCCTAATGAG. It yields the protein CASSKEATGPNE. Given in full, the CDR3 is CASSKEATGPNEQFF.

This clone shows up as medium-sized by frequency. The sequenced fragment ends 3 residues before the CDR3 boundary, so the rest is inferred from the germline J gene. The chain employs TRBV28 and TRBJ2-3; maybe TRBD2 (5 bases). The V gene's germline CDR1 is MDHEN and CDR2 SYDVKM. The CDR3 totals 17 residues. Trimming removed 3 bases at V and 2 bases at J, with 18 bases between. The DNA read from the CDR3 is TGTGCCAGCAGTTTCCTCGGAGCAGCGGCGATCACAGATACG. As protein: CASSFLGAAAITDT. In full, the CDR3 reads CASSFLGAAAITDTQYF.

Details on this clone: The CDR3 is cut off 3 residues early in the read; its end comes from the germline J gene. The rearrangement links TRBV6-2 or TRBV6-3 to TRBJ2-7; maybe TRBD2 (6 bases). CDR1 MNHEY and CDR2 SVGEGT come from the germline V gene. V shed 2 bases and J shed 2 bases, with 13 bases lying between them. The length of the CDR3 is 15 residues. The DNA read from the CDR3 is TGTGCCAGCAGTTACGGGGCCGGGACTGCCTACGAG. Its protein is CASSYGAGTAYE. In full, the CDR3 reads CASSYGAGTAYEQYF.

On this clone itself: With the read ending 3 residues before the CDR3 end, the germline J gene is used to fill in that end. This rearrangement joins TRBV11-2 to TRBJ1-1; no definite D call. This CDR3 is 14 amino acids long. Germline loops: CDR1 SGHAT, CDR2 FQNNGV. Trimming took off 2 bases at V and 1 base at J, with 8 bases between the two ends. CDR3 region: CASSLITGNTEAFF. The DNA read from the CDR3 is TGTGCCAGCAGCTTAATTACCGGGAACACTGAA.

Comments on this clone: The DNA ends 3 residues before the CDR3 does, and the rest of the CDR3 is filled in from the germline J gene. The V call is TRBV7-9, the J call TRBJ1-6; 8 bases map to TRBD1. Trimming cost V 5 bases and J 6 bases; bases outside gene matches: 6. From germline, CDR1 is SEHNR and CDR2 FQNEAQ (reference sequence). This CDR3 contains 15 residues. The sequenced part of the CDR3 DNA is TGTGCCAGCAGCCCTGGCGGACAGGGTAATTCACCC. Amino acid sequence: CASSPGGQGNSP. The entire CDR3 protein is CASSPGGQGNSPLHF.

In regard to this clone: Coverage ceases 3 residues before the CDR3 finishes, and the germline J gene fills in the end. The chain is built from TRBV19 and TRBJ1-5, with no clear D. CDR1 and CDR2 (germline): LNHDA, SQIVND (reference sequence). The ends were cut back, 1 base at V and 7 bases at J, with 11 bases in the middle. CDR3 size: 14 residues. CDR3 DNA, as far as it was read: TGTGCCAGTAGTATAGTCGGGGAGGGCCAGCCC. Its translation is CASSIVGEGQP. The entire CDR3 reads CASSIVGEGQPQHF. The entire variable domain, with the rest obtained from reference TRBV19 and TRBJ1-5, is as follows: DGGITQSPKYLFRKEGQNVTLSCEQNLNHDAMYWYRQDPGQGLRLIYYSQIVNDFQKGDIAEGYSVSREKKESFPLTVTSAQKNPTAFYLCASSIVGEGQPQHFGDGTRLSIL.

Details on this clone: The read ends 3 residues shy of where the CDR3 ends; the end is completed using the germline J gene. The chain has TRBV20-1 and TRBJ2-1; the match to TRBD2 covers 9 bases. The trim removed 3 bases at V and 8 bases at J, leaving 17 bases unmatched. The V gene's germline CDR1 is DFQATT and CDR2 SNEGSKA (reference sequence). This CDR3 region has 17 residues. Partial CDR3 DNA: TGCAGTGCTAGTCGTCTTAGCGGGAGACCCTTTGGGGATGAG. Translating gives CSASRLSGRPFGDE. The full CDR3 reads CSASRLSGRPFGDEQFF.

Points on this clone: Read sequence stops 3 residues before the CDR3 end, and the germline J gene provides the missing end. The rearrangement joins TRBV6-2 or TRBV6-3 to TRBJ2-7, with 9 nucleotides matching TRBD1. The germline V gene encodes CDR1 MNHEY and CDR2 SVGEGT. With V trimmed by 6 bases and J by 3 bases, 9 bases remained unmatched. The CDR3 is 15 residues long. The sequenced part of the CDR3 DNA is TGTGCCAGCAGCCCTACCGGGACAGGGTACTACGAG. The encoded protein is CASSPTGTGYYE. The entire CDR3 protein reads CASSPTGTGYYEQYF.

This clone registers medium-sized by frequency. Sequencing ends 3 residues short of the CDR3 end; the germline J gene provides the rest. The chain has TRBV14 and TRBJ1-1; D call uncertain. Germline V gives CDR1 SGHDN, CDR2 FVKESK. The CDR3 extends over 14 amino acids. With 4 bases removed from V and 0 bases from J, the gap between germline ends came to 9 bases. The CDR3 loop reads CASSPGSLNTEAFF. Incomplete CDR3 DNA: TGTGCCAGCAGCCCAGGAAGTCTGAACACTGAA. Looking up the rest from reference TRBV14 and TRBJ1-1 gives the full variable domain: EAGVTQFPSHSVIEKGQTVTLRCDPISGHDNLYWYRRVMGKEIKFLLHFVKESKQDESGMPNNRFLAERTGGTYSTLKVQPAELEDSGVYFCASSPGSLNTEAFFGQGTRLTVV.

Details on this clone: The sequence runs out 3 residues before the end of the CDR3; the remainder is reconstructed from the germline J gene. The chain combines TRBV2 with TRBJ1-5; 9 bases agree with TRBD1. This CDR3 has 13 amino acids. In germline, CDR1 is SNHLY, CDR2 FYNNEI. Unmatched junction bases numbered 6, after V lost 8 bases and J lost 7 bases. CDR3 amino acids: CASGGQGSQPQHF. CDR3 DNA (partial): TGTGCCAGCGGGGGACAGGGTAGCCAGCCC.

Details on this clone: Coverage ceases 3 residues before the CDR3 finishes, and the germline J gene fills in the end. This chain uses TRBV12-3 or TRBV12-4 with TRBJ1-5; D uncertain. Trimming shortened V by 6 bases and J by 7 bases, and 10 bases separated the two germline ends. This CDR3 region has 12 residues. The CDR3 protein is CASSLIRQPQHF. The covered CDR3 bases are TGTGCCAGCAGCCTAATCAGGCAGCCC.

Points on this clone: Coverage ceases 3 residues before the CDR3 finishes, and the germline J gene fills in the end. This sequence joins TRBV28 and TRBJ2-7, with 12 bases lining up with TRBD2. Unmatched junction bases numbered 8, after V lost 3 bases and J lost 2 bases. Per germline, CDR1 MDHEN and CDR2 SYDVKM. This CDR3 spans 17 amino acids. The CDR3 DNA, read in part, is TGTGCCAGCAGTTTCCTTAATGGACTAGCGGGAACCTACGAG. As protein: CASSFLNGLAGTYE. The complete CDR3 protein is CASSFLNGLAGTYEQYF.

A note on this clone: The read stops 3 residues short of the end of the CDR3; the missing end is completed from the germline J gene. The V gene is TRBV10-2, the J gene TRBJ2-7; 10 bases map to TRBD2. Germline V gives CDR1 WSHSY, CDR2 SAAADI. V was pared by 4 bases and J by 0 bases, with 6 bases of the junction left unmatched. The CDR3 runs to 16 residues. The sequenced part of the CDR3 DNA is TGCGCCAGCAGTGGGCTAGCGGGAGCCTCCTCCTACGAG. This translates into CASSGLAGASSYE. The entire CDR3 is CASSGLAGASSYEQYF.

About this clone itself: The CDR3 end falls 3 residues outside the read, so it is completed with the germline J gene. The V call is TRBV6-1, the J call TRBJ1-1, with D possibly being TRBD1 (6 bases). Germline loops: CDR1 MNHNS, CDR2 SASEGT. The CDR3 sequence is 13 residues long. The CDR3 bases that were read are TGTGCCAGCAGTGAATACAGGGCCGAGGGG. This codes for CASSEYRAEG. The complete CDR3 reads CASSEYRAEGAFF.

As for this clone: The read is 3 residues too short to cover the CDR3 end, so that end is filled in from the germline J gene. The chain links TRBV11-2 to TRBJ2-1, with 7 bases that match TRBD2. The germline CDR1 and CDR2 sequences are SGHAT and FQNNGV. The V and J ends lost 1 base and 9 bases, in that order; junction bases with no gene match: 9. This CDR3 has 15 amino acids. CDR3 DNA, as far as it was read: TGTGCCAGCAGCTTAGTTAGCTCCAGGGAGGGTGAG. Its protein is CASSLVSSREGE. The CDR3 as a whole reads CASSLVSSREGEQFF.

About this clone itself: The CDR3 end lies 3 residues beyond the end of the read and is filled in from the germline J gene. The rearrangement joins TRBV20-1 to TRBJ1-1, with a possible D match to TRBD1 (5 bases). The CDR3 has 13 residues. Per germline, CDR1 DFQATT and CDR2 SNEGSKA (reference sequence). V was shortened by 0 bases and J by 5 bases, with 10 bases between the two germline ends. The CDR3 DNA, read in part, is TGCAGTGCTAGAGATGTCAGGGCAACTGAA. Its protein is CSARDVRATE. The entire CDR3 reads CSARDVRATEAFF.